This paragraph covers one T cell receptor beta chain sequence. The data were obtained in a study of blood T cell repertoires in COVID-19. On the study more broadly: Collection of acute and convalescent COVID-19 samples took place in the United States, Italy and Spain. From T cells, B-cell-depleted T cells, or PBMCs came the material, which was cDNA or gDNA.

Per the authors' pipeline: Quantification of nucleated cells was approximated via reference gene primer amplification. Clones were sequenced by immunoSEQ multiplex PCR, and TCRdb holds only the in-frame ones, with some missing. V, J and clone size were drawn from that table, and D and trimming were deduced from the DNA. The sample includes tens of thousands of clones, roughly 84% of them seen just once. This CDR3 is built from 16 residues. Germline-derived CDR1 and CDR2 are KGHDR and SFDVKD. Trimming took 4 bases from V and 7 from J; bases not matched to a gene: 10. The chain uses TRBV24-1 and TRBJ2-2, with 8 bases matching TRBD1. The material sequenced was peripheral blood. This clonotype originated in a man aged 65-85 years with acute or convalescent COVID-19. CDR3 loop: CATSESGTGLGGELFF. DNA of the CDR3: TGTGCCACCAGTGAGTCCGGGACAGGTTTAGGCGGGGAGCTGTTTTTT.